The subject of this entry is one T cell receptor beta chain. Its matching antigen is unknown. Amplification of TCR beta CDR3 regions was performed using RNA transcripts as template. The TCR CDR3 was amplified in a first-round RT-PCR using the HTBI primer set. MiXCR, applied by TCRdb to the multiplex PCR reads, yields one record per CDR3 protein. Here the sample spans under 400,000 distinct CDR3 sequences, about 12% being singletons. V gave up 4 bases and J gave up 0 bases, with 13 bases separating them. This CDR3 region has 15 residues. Germline CDR1 reads SGHDT; CDR2 reads YYEEEE. The data were taken from a study of T cells in Graves' hyperthyroidism and ophthalmopathy. General observations from the study: Most thyroid clonotypes that were expanded above 0.001 also turned up in blood.

Pregnant or lactating patients were excluded, as were those with uncontrolled infection or other autoimmune disease. Clinical symptoms, serum thyroxine, TRAb, thyroid ultrasound and orbital computed tomography established diagnosis. The receptor's source is a woman between 18 and 29 years old with Graves' hyperthyroidism. V is TRBV5-6 and J is TRBJ1-1, with D perhaps TRBD1 (6 bases). Sequenced material: blood. CDR3: CASSLGAGLNTEAFF. The CDR3 bases are TGTGCCAGCAGCCTGGGGGCAGGGTTGAACACTGAAGCTTTCTTT.